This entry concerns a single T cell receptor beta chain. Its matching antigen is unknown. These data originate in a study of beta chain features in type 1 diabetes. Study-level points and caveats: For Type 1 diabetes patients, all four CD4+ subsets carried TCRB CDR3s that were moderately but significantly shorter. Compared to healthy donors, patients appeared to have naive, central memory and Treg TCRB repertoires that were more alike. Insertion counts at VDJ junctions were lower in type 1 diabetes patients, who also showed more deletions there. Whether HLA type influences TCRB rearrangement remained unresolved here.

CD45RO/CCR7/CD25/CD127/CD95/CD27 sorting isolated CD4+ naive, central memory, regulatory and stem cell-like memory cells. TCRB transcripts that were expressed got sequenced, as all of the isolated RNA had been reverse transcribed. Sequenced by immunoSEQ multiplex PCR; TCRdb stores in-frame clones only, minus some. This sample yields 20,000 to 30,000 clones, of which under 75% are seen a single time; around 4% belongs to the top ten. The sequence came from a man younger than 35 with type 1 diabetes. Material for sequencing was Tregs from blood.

The CDR3 loop reads CASSFRGRGTDTQYF. CDR3 nucleotides: TGTGCCAGCAGTTTTAGGGGCCGGGGCACAGATACGCAGTATTTT. The chain couples TRBV28 to TRBJ2-3; TRBD1 is a possible D gene (5 bases). Trimming took off 3 bases at V and 1 base at J, with 11 bases between the two ends. CDR3 length: 15 amino acids. In germline, CDR1 is MDHEN, CDR2 SYDVKM.